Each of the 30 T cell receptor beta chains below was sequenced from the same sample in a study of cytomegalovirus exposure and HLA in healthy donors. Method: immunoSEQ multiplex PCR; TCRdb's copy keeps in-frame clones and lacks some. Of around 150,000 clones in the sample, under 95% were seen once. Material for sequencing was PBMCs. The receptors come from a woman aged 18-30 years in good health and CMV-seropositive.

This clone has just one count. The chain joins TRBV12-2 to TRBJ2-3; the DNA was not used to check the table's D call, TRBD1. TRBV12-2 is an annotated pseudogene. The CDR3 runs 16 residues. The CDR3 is CASRLAYQGAGDTQYF. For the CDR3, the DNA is TGTGCAAGTCGCTTAGCGTATCAGGGTGCCGGGGATACGCAGTATTTT.

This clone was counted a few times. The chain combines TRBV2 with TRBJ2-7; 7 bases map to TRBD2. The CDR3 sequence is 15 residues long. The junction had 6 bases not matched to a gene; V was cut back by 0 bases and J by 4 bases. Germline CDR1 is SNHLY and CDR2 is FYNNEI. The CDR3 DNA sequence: TGTGCCAGCAGTGAAGCGCTGCCTAGCGGATACGAGCAGTACTTC. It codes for CASSEALPSGYEQYF.

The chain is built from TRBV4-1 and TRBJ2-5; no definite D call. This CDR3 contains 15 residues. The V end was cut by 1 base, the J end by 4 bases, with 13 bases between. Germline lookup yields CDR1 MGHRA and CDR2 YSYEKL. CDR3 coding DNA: TGCGCCAGCAGCCAAGGTTCCAGACTCGCAGAGACCCAGTACTTC. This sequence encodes CASSQGSRLAETQYF.

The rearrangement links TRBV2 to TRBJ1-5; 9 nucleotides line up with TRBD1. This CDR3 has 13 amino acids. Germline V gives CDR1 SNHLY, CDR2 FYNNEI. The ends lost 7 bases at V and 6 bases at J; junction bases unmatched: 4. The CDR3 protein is CASKTGGGQPQHF. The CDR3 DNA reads TGTGCCAGCAAAACAGGGGGCGGTCAGCCCCAGCATTTT.

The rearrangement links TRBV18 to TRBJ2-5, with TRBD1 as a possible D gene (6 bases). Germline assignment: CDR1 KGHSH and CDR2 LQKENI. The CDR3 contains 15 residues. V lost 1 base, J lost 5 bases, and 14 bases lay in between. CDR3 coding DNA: TGTGCCAGCTCACCACTCTCGGCAAGGGGGGAGACCCAGTACTTC. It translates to CASSPLSARGETQYF.

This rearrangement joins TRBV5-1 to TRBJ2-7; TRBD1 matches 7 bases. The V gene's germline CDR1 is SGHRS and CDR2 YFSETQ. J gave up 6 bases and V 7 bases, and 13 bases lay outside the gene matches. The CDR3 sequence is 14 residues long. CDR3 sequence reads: CASGQRQGSSEQYF. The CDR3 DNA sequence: TGCGCCAGCGGACAAAGACAGGGCTCTTCCGAGCAGTACTTC.

The CDR3 protein is CASSSGTGVSLDEQFF. The CDR3 nucleotides are TGCGCCAGCAGCTCCGGGACAGGGGTATCCCTTGATGAGCAGTTCTTC. The chain employs TRBV5-1 and TRBJ2-1; 10 nucleotides match TRBD1. The CDR3 covers 16 residues. J lost 8 bases, V lost 3 bases, and 11 bases had no gene match. Per germline, CDR1 SGHRS and CDR2 YFSETQ.

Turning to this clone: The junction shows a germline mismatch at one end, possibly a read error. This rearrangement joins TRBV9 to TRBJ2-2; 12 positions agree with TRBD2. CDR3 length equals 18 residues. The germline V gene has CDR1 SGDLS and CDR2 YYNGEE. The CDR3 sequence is CTSSPPLGLAGNPGELFF. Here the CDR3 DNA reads TGTACCAGCAGCCCCCCCCTAGGACTAGCGGGAAATCCCGGGGAGCTGTTTTTT.

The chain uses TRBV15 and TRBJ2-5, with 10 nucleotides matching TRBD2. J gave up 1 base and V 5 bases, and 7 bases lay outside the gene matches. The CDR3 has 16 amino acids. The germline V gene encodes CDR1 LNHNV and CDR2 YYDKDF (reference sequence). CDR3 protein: CATSPLGLAAQETQYF. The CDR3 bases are TGTGCCACCAGCCCCTTAGGACTAGCGGCCCAAGAGACCCAGTACTTC.

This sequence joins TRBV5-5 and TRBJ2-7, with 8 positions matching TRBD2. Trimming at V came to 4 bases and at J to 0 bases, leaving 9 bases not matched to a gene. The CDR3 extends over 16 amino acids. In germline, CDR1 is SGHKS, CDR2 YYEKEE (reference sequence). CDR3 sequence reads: CASSPGTAGGSYEQYF. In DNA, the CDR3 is TGTGCCAGCAGCCCCGGGACGGCGGGGGGCTCCTACGAGCAGTACTTC.

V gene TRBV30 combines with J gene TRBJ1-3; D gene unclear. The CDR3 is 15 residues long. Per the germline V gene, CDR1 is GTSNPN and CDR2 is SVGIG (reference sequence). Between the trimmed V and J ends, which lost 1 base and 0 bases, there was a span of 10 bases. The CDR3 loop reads CAWSGAIRSGNTIYF. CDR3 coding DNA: TGTGCCTGGAGTGGGGCCATCCGCTCTGGAAACACCATATATTTT. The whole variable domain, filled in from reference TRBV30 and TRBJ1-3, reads SQTIHQWPATLVQPVGSPLSLECTVEGTSNPNLYWYRQAAGRGLQLLFYSVGIGQISSEVPQNLSASRPQDRQFILSSKKLLLSDSGFYLCAWSGAIRSGNTIYFGEGSWLTVV.

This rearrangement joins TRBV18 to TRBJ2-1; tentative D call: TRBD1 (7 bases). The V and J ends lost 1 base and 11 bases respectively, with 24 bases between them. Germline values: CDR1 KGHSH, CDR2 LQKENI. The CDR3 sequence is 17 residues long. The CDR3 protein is CASSPRTSGGGQLKQFF. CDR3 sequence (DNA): TGTGCCAGCTCACCACGGACTTCAGGGGGAGGCCAACTGAAGCAGTTCTTC.

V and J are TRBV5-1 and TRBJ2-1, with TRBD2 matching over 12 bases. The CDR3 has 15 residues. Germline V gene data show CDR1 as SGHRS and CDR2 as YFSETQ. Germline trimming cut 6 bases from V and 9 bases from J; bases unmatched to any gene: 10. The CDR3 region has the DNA TGCGCCAGCAACTACGGGACTAGCGGGTTGGGTGAGCAGTTCTTC. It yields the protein CASNYGTSGLGEQFF.

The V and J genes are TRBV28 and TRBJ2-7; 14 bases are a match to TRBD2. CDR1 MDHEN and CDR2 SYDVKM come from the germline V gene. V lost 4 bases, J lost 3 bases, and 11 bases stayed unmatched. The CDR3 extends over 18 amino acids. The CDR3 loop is CASSSQTRLAGGVYEQYF. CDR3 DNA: TGTGCCAGCAGTTCGCAGACGAGACTAGCGGGGGGGGTCTACGAGCAGTACTTC.

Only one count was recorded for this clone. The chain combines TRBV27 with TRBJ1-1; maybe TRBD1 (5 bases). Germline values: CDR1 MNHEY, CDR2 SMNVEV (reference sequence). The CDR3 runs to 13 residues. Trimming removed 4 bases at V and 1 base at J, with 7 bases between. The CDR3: CASSWTPNTEAFF. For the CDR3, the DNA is TGTGCCAGCAGTTGGACACCGAACACTGAAGCTTTCTTT.

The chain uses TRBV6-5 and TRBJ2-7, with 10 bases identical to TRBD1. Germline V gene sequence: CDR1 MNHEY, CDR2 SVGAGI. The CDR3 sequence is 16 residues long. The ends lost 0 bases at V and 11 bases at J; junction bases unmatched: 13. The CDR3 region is CASSYSVLPGQGREYF. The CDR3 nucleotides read TGTGCCAGCAGTTACTCCGTCCTACCGGGACAGGGGAGGGAGTACTTC.

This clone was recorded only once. The DNA of the CDR3 is TGCGCCAGCAGCTTTGGAGCGGGGGCCTCCTACGAGCAGTACTTC. It yields the protein CASSFGAGASYEQYF. The chain joins TRBV5-1 to TRBJ2-7, with 8 nucleotides matching TRBD2. The germline CDR1 and CDR2 sequences are SGHRS and YFSETQ. The V segment lost 2 bases and the J segment 0 bases; nucleotides outside the gene matches: 4. The CDR3 loop spans 15 amino acids.

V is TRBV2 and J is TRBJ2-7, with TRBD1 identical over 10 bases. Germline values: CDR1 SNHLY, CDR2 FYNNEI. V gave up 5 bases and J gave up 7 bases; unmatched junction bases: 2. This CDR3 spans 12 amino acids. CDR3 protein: CASSLDRGEQYF. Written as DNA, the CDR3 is TGTGCCAGCAGTCTGGACAGGGGGGAGCAGTACTTC.

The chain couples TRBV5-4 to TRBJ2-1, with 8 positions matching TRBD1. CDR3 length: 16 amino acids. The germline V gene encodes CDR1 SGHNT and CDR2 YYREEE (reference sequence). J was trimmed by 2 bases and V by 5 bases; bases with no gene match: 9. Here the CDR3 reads CASRLGQGETYNEQFF. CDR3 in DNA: TGTGCCAGCAGATTAGGACAGGGCGAAACCTACAATGAGCAGTTCTTC.

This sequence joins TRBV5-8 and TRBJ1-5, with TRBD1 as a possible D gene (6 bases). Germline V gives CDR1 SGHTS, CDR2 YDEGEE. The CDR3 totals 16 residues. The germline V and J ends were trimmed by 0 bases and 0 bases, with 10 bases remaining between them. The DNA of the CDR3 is TGTGCCAGCAGCTTGGAACAGGGTATTAGCAATCAGCCCCAGCATTTT. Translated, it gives CASSLEQGISNQPQHF. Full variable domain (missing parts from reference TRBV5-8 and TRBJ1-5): EAGVTQSPTHLIKTRGQQATLRCSPISGHTSVYWYQQALGLGLQFLLWYDEGEERNRGNFPPRFSGRQFPNYSSELNVNALELEDSALYLCASSLEQGISNQPQHFGDGTRLSIL.

This CDR3 is CASSPNSGVCTDTQYF. In nucleotides, the CDR3 is TGTGCCAGCAGCCCCAATAGCGGGGTTTGCACAGATACGCAGTATTTT. V is TRBV6-8 and J is TRBJ2-3; the match to TRBD2 covers 8 bases. Germline V gene data show CDR1 as MNHGY and CDR2 as SAAAGT. This CDR3 spans 16 amino acids. J was trimmed by 1 base and V by 6 bases; bases with no gene match: 9.

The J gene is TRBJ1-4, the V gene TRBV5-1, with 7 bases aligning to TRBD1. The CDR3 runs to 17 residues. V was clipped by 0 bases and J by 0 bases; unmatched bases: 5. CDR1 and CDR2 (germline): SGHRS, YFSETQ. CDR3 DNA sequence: TGCGCCAGCAGCTTGGTACAGGGGACTTCAACTAATGAAAAACTGTTTTTT. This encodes CASSLVQGTSTNEKLFF.

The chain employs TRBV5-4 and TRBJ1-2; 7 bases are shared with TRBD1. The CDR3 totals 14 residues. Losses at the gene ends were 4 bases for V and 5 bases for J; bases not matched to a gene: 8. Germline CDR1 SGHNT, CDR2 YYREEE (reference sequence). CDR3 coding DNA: TGTGCCAGCAGCGGGGGACAGTTGGATTATGGCTACACCTTC. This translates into CASSGGQLDYGYTF.

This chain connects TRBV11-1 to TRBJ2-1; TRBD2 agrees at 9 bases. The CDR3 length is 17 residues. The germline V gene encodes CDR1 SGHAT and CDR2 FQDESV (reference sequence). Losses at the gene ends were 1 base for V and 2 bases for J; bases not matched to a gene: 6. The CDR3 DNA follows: TGTGCCAGCAGCTTAGAGCGCGGGGGGGCCACCTACAATGAGCAGTTCTTC. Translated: CASSLERGGATYNEQFF.

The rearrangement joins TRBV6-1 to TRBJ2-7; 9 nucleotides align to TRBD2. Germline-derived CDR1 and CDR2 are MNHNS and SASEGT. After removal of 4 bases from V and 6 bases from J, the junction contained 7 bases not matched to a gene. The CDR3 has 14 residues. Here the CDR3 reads CASSGRLADGEQYF. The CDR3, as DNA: TGTGCCAGCAGTGGGCGACTAGCGGATGGCGAGCAGTACTTC.

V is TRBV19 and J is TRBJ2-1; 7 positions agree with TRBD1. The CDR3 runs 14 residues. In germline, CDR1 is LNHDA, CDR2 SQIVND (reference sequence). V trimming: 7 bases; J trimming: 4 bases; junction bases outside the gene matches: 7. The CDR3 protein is CASNTGTEYNEQFF. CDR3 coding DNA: TGTGCCAGTAACACCGGGACAGAATACAATGAGCAGTTCTTC. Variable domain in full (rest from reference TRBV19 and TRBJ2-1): DGGITQSPKYLFRKEGQNVTLSCEQNLNHDAMYWYRQDPGQGLRLIYYSQIVNDFQKGDIAEGYSVSREKKESFPLTVTSAQKNPTAFYLCASNTGTEYNEQFFGPGTRLTVL.

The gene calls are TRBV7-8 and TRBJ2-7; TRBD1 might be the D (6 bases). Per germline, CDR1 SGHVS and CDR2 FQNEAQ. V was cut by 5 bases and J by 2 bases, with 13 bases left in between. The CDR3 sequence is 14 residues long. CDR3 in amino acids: CASSPGQSAYEQYF. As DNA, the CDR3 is TGTGCCAGCAGCCCAGGACAGTCTGCCTACGAGCAGTACTTC. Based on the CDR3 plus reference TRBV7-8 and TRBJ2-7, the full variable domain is GAGVSQSPRYKVAKRGQDVALRCDPISGHVSLFWYQQALGQGPEFLTYFQNEAQLDKSGLPSDRFFAERPEGSVSTLKIQRTQQEDSAVYLCASSPGQSAYEQYFGPGTRLTVT.

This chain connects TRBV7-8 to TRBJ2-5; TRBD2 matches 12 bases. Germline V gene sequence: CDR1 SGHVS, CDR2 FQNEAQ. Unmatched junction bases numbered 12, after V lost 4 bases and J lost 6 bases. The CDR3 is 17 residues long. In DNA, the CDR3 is TGTGCCAGCAGCTCCTGGAGACTAGCGGGAGAGGGGCAGACCCAGTACTTC. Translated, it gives CASSSWRLAGEGQTQYF.

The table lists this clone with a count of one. CDR3 DNA sequence: TGTGCCACCAGATTGGAGGAGACCCAGTACTTC. It translates to CATRLEETQYF. The chain recombines TRBV2 with TRBJ2-5; D uncertain. V was trimmed by 10 bases and J by 5 bases, leaving 11 bases between them. The germline V gene has CDR1 SNHLY and CDR2 FYNNEI. The CDR3 covers 11 residues.

This CDR3 is CASSGGGPQHF. The CDR3 DNA reads TGTGCCAGCAGTGGGGGGGGGCCCCAGCATTTT. This rearrangement joins TRBV6-5 to TRBJ1-5, with D possibly matching TRBD1 (5 bases). Trimming stripped 5 bases from V and 9 bases from J, with 8 bases between. Per germline, CDR1 MNHEY and CDR2 SVGAGI. The CDR3 has 11 amino acids.